Listed here are 18 T cell receptor beta chains from one sample, sequenced in a study of cytomegalovirus exposure and HLA in healthy donors. Here immunoSEQ multiplex PCR was the method, and the copy in TCRdb shows in-frame clones only, minus some. The sample contains nearly 80,000 clones, approximately 94% of which appear only once. What was sequenced was PBMCs. The receptor set was obtained from a woman aged 25 to 39 in good health and CMV-seronegative.

This sequence joins TRBV6-5 and TRBJ1-1; TRBD1 is a possible D gene (5 bases). Germline V gene lookup returns CDR1 MNHEY and CDR2 SVGAGI. The V gene lost 6 bases and the J gene lost 3 bases, with 14 bases spanning the gap. This CDR3 contains 14 residues. CDR3 DNA sequence: TGTGCCAGCAGGGGTGGGGCTTTGGACACTGAAGCTTTCTTT. Its protein is CASRGGALDTEAFF.

The CDR3 spells CASSPGLATGELFF. The CDR3 DNA is TGCGCCAGCAGCCCGGGACTAGCGACCGGGGAGCTGTTTTTT. V usage is TRBV4-1 and J usage is TRBJ2-2; 10 bases agree with TRBD2. With 4 bases clipped from V and 5 bases from J, the junction kept 1 base outside the gene matches. CDR1 is MGHRA, CDR2 YSYEKL, per germline. The CDR3 loop spans 14 amino acids.

The chain has TRBV5-1 and TRBJ2-1; 12 positions match TRBD2. Trimming removed 0 bases from V and 7 bases from J; junction bases left unmatched: 8. The CDR3 runs 17 residues. CDR1 is SGHRS, CDR2 YFSETQ, per germline. CDR3 DNA sequence: TGCGCCAGCAGCTTGGGGCGACTAGCGGGAGTGGGAAATGAGCAGTTCTTC. Translated: CASSLGRLAGVGNEQFF.

This sequence joins TRBV14 and TRBJ2-7; D gene ambiguous. The germline V gene encodes CDR1 SGHDN and CDR2 FVKESK. The CDR3 has 13 residues. V was clipped by 0 bases and J by 2 bases, with 5 bases between them. CDR3 loop: CASSQESPYEQYF. In DNA, the CDR3 is TGTGCCAGCAGCCAAGAGAGCCCCTACGAGCAGTACTTC.

Here the CDR3 reads CASSPPVLGLQPQHF. The CDR3 coding sequence is TGTGCCAGTAGCCCCCCGGTGCTCGGACTTCAGCCCCAGCATTTT. The chain has TRBV19 and TRBJ1-5; D unclear. Germline V gives CDR1 LNHDA, CDR2 SQIVND (reference sequence). Between the trimmed V and J ends, which lost 6 bases and 6 bases, there was a span of 18 bases. This CDR3 has 15 residues.

The J gene is TRBJ1-1, the V gene TRBV19; possibly TRBD1 for D (6 bases). CDR3 length: 16 residues. Deletions cut 9 bases from V and 0 bases from J, with 20 bases between. Germline CDR1 is LNHDA and CDR2 is SQIVND (reference sequence). The CDR3 nucleotides read TGTGCCAGCCTATCCACAGGGTGGGGAATGAACACTGAAGCTTTCTTT. It is translated as CASLSTGWGMNTEAFF.

The chain joins TRBV9 to TRBJ2-3, with D uncertain. Germline V gene sequence: CDR1 SGDLS, CDR2 YYNGEE. The CDR3 has 13 residues. V lost 1 base and J lost 6, with 9 bases in between. The CDR3 loop is CASSVSGRDTQYF. The CDR3 DNA sequence: TGTGCCAGCAGCGTAAGTGGTCGGGATACGCAGTATTTT.

V gene TRBV6-1 combines with J gene TRBJ2-2; the D gene is possibly TRBD1 (6 bases). Germline-derived CDR1 and CDR2 are MNHNS and SASEGT. This CDR3 has 13 amino acids. The V gene lost 10 bases and the J gene lost 0 bases, with 9 bases spanning the gap. The CDR3, as DNA: TGTGCCATCCGACAGGCGAACACCGGGGAGCTGTTTTTT. The encoded protein is CAIRQANTGELFF.

This clone was observed once. The chain carries TRBV19 and TRBJ1-1; 8 nucleotides match TRBD1. Losses at the gene ends were 4 bases for V and 4 bases for J; bases not matched to a gene: 8. Germline loops: CDR1 LNHDA, CDR2 SQIVND (reference sequence). The CDR3 is made up of 15 amino acids. The CDR3 region is CASSNQGALGTEAFF. CDR3 DNA: TGTGCCAGTAGTAACCAGGGGGCTCTAGGCACTGAAGCTTTCTTT.

This clone was detected only once. The chain employs TRBV27 and TRBJ2-7; perhaps TRBD2 as D (6 bases). V was shortened by 2 bases and J by 2 bases, with 13 bases between the two germline ends. This CDR3 is 15 amino acids long. Germline CDR1 MNHEY, CDR2 SMNVEV (reference sequence). The CDR3 bases are TGTGCCAGCAGTTTACGGGATAGGGAGGCCTACGAGCAGTACTTC. Translated, it gives CASSLRDREAYEQYF.

The rearrangement links TRBV11-2 to TRBJ2-5, with 10 bases fitting TRBD2. CDR3 length: 14 residues. Per the germline V gene, CDR1 is SGHAT and CDR2 is FQNNGV. The V segment lost 5 bases and the J segment 2 bases; nucleotides outside the gene matches: 2. The chain's CDR3 is CASSTSGAQETQYF. For the CDR3, the DNA is TGTGCCAGCAGCACTAGCGGGGCTCAAGAGACCCAGTACTTC.

V gene TRBV27 combines with J gene TRBJ2-7; D is possibly TRBD2 (5 bases). The CDR3 consists of 13 residues. Looked up from germline, CDR1 is MNHEY and CDR2 is SMNVEV (reference sequence). Trimming stripped 8 bases from V and 4 bases from J, with 15 bases between. CDR3 DNA sequence: TGTGCCAGCCGAGCGGAGGCTACGTACGAGCAGTACTTC. This codes for CASRAEATYEQYF.

The genes are TRBV28 and TRBJ2-7; 8 bases match TRBD1. V was clipped by 0 bases and J by 2 bases; unmatched bases: 3. The CDR3 has 15 residues. Germline V gives CDR1 MDHEN, CDR2 SYDVKM. As DNA, the CDR3 is TGTGCCAGCAGTTTATGGGACAGGGATGCCTACGAGCAGTACTTC. It encodes CASSLWDRDAYEQYF.

This clone was counted a single time. CDR3 protein: CASSLVSRAASGNTIYF. CDR3 sequence (DNA): TGTGCCAGCAGCTTGGTATCCAGGGCGGCCTCTGGAAACACCATATATTTT. The chain combines TRBV7-2 with TRBJ1-3; perhaps TRBD1 as D (5 bases). Trimming took 3 bases from V and 0 from J, leaving 15 bases between them. Germline CDR1 SGHTA, CDR2 FQGNSA. The CDR3 has 17 residues.

The rearrangement links TRBV4-3 to TRBJ2-3; 8 bases line up with TRBD2. The V gene end was trimmed by 0 bases and the J gene end by 5 bases; junction bases not matched to a gene: 10. Germline-derived CDR1 and CDR2 are LGHNA and YSLEER. This CDR3 spans 17 amino acids. The CDR3 sequence: CASSQDAWGLEGDTQYF. CDR3 coding DNA: TGCGCCAGCAGCCAAGATGCTTGGGGACTAGAGGGAGATACGCAGTATTTT.

This chain joins TRBV5-1 and TRBJ2-2; D possibly corresponds to TRBD2 (5 bases). Trimming removed 4 bases from V and 6 bases from J, with 7 bases in between. CDR1 and CDR2 from the germline V gene are SGHRS and YFSETQ. The CDR3 is 12 residues long. Here the CDR3 reads CASSRTAGELFF. Written as DNA, the CDR3 is TGCGCCAGCAGCCGGACTGCCGGGGAGCTGTTTTTT.

The chain has TRBV6-5 and TRBJ1-6; D is perhaps TRBD1 (6 bases). Trimming took 0 bases from V and 7 from J, leaving 10 bases between them. This CDR3 comprises 15 residues. Germline values: CDR1 MNHEY, CDR2 SVGAGI. The CDR3 reads CASSYSGGPNSPLHF. CDR3 sequence (DNA): TGTGCCAGCAGTTACTCAGGGGGACCCAATTCACCCCTCCACTTT.

The chain couples TRBV19 to TRBJ1-2; the D is unclear. CDR1 LNHDA and CDR2 SQIVND come from the germline V gene (reference sequence). The CDR3 is 13 amino acids. V lost 5 bases to trimming and J lost 4 bases, with 11 bases between them. CDR3 amino acids: CASSSPRAYGYTF. The CDR3 region has the DNA TGTGCCAGTAGTTCCCCGAGGGCCTATGGCTACACCTTC.